This T cell receptor (beta chain) was identified during a study of coeliac disease. Whole-study context: High-resolution HLA typing was lacking; TRBV7-2 bias was queried instead.

Findings of the study overall: In active celiac disease, intraepithelial and lamina propria TRB and TRG repertoires were less clonal than controls. Largely private TRB repertoires meant most sequences were sample-unique. The authors judged this method unsuitable for unbiased gliadin-specific T cell detection.

Generated by immunoSEQ multiplex PCR, the TCRdb table keeps only in-frame clones and is missing some. The sample carries a few thousand clones, 62% recorded once. With regard to this clone: Antigen unknown.

With V trimmed by 1 base and J by 0 bases, 0 bases remained unmatched. The germline V gene has CDR1 MNHEY and CDR2 SMNVEV (reference sequence). The CDR3 consists of 14 residues. This TCR derives from a woman between 18 and 29 years old with active celiac disease. The sample comprised intraepithelial lymphocytes from the gut. The rearrangement links TRBV27 to TRBJ2-7, with 7 positions matching TRBD1. The CDR3 sequence is CASSLWDSSYEQYF. For the CDR3, the DNA is TGTGCCAGCAGTTTATGGGACAGCTCCTACGAGCAGTACTTC.